This T cell receptor (beta chain) was identified during a study of T cells in Graves' hyperthyroidism and ophthalmopathy. As to this clonotype: A much larger clone is a single base away; this may be a read error.

RNA transcripts provided the source from which TCR beta CDR3 regions were amplified. Using the HTBI primer set, a first-round RT-PCR was run on the TCR CDR3. TCRdb fed the multiplex PCR reads into MiXCR, producing one record per CDR3 protein. The sample contains hundreds of thousands of distinct CDR3 sequences, roughly 17% of which appear only once. The source of this sequence is a young woman with Graves' hyperthyroidism. The sample comprised blood.

CDR3 sequence (DNA): TGTGCCAGCAGCCAAGCCCGGGGAGATACGCAGTATTTT. This translates into CASSQARGDTQYF. The gene calls are TRBV3-1 and TRBJ2-3; TRBD2 might be the D (5 bases). The CDR3 spans 13 residues. The germline V and J ends were trimmed by 1 base and 5 bases, with 7 bases remaining between them. Looked up from germline, CDR1 is LGHDT and CDR2 is YNNKEL (reference sequence).